This TCR beta chain is from a study of CD8+ T cells in alopecia areata. The wider study: Patients received oral tofacitinib, 5 to 10 mg twice daily, for moderate-to-severe alopecia areata. For 6 to 18 months, tofacitinib was taken, and 6 months off drug followed. Affected scalp percentage determined the severity score of treated patients. Study-wide points: For patients receiving tofacitinib, scalp clonality and expanded CD8+ clones among the top 100 significantly decreased.

This clone occurred a few times. The antigen is undetermined. cDNA serving as the sequencing template came from extracted, reverse transcribed RNA. This table comes from immunoSEQ multiplex PCR, and its TCRdb copy is limited to in-frame clones, with some not included. Among fewer than 250,000 clones listed, 30% to 40% were seen once. Germline loops: CDR1 MNHNS, CDR2 SASEGT. The V end lost 11 bases, the J end lost 5 bases, and 12 bases lay between the germline ends. This CDR3 is built from 11 residues. Noted treatment: oral pan-JAK inhibitor, 5-10 mg twice daily. Material: CD4+ T cells sorted from blood, obtained at approximately week 30, from a patient treated with tofacitinib. The chain uses TRBV6-1 and TRBJ1-2; D is uncertain. The sequence was obtained from a human donor with alopecia areata. The CDR3 coding sequence is TGTGCCGCGAGGCGGACTTATGGCTACACCTTC. It is translated as CAARRTYGYTF.